What follows are 9 T cell receptor beta chains derived from one specimen sequenced in a study of blood T cell repertoires in COVID-19. TCRdb keeps only in-frame clones here, not all; method: immunoSEQ multiplex PCR. The data show roughly 200,000 clones, 85% to 90% seen once. Specimen: peripheral blood. These receptors were taken from a woman under 40 with active or convalescent COVID-19.

The chain combines TRBV19 with TRBJ2-3, with D possibly TRBD1 on 6 matching bases. Germline V CDR1 and CDR2: LNHDA, SQIVND (reference sequence). This CDR3 comprises 12 residues. V was clipped by 7 bases and J by 3 bases, with 8 bases between them. This CDR3 reads CASTTGTDTQYF. CDR3 DNA sequence: TGTGCCAGTACTACAGGGACAGATACGCAGTATTTT.

This clone was picked up one time. The rearrangement uses TRBV24-1 and TRBJ2-3; 7 positions agree with TRBD2. This CDR3 spans 15 amino acids. Germline V CDR1 and CDR2: KGHDR, SFDVKD. With 3 bases clipped from V and 6 bases from J, the junction kept 8 bases outside the gene matches. The CDR3 coding sequence is TGTGCCACCAGTGATCCAGCGGGGAGTTGGGATACGCAGTATTTT. Residues: CATSDPAGSWDTQYF.

The gene calls are TRBV29-1 and TRBJ1-4, with D tentatively TRBD1 (6 bases). The CDR3 is 14 amino acids. V dropped 7 bases and J dropped 6 bases, with 18 bases sitting between them. CDR1 is SQVTM and CDR2 is ANQGSEA in the germline V gene. CDR3 bases: TGCAGCGCCACGGCGGGGGGCGCCGATGAAAAACTGTTTTTT. It is translated as CSATAGGADEKLFF.

This clone was found once. V gene TRBV2 combines with J gene TRBJ1-3; 8 positions agree with TRBD1. The ends lost 2 bases at V and 4 bases at J; junction bases unmatched: 4. Germline lookup yields CDR1 SNHLY and CDR2 FYNNEI. The CDR3 has 15 residues. CDR3 residues: CASSEQGARGNTIYF. The CDR3 DNA follows: TGTGCCAGCAGTGAACAGGGGGCGCGGGGAAACACCATATATTTT.

This chain uses TRBV27 with TRBJ2-3; 9 bases align to TRBD2. The CDR3 is 16 amino acids. V dropped 1 base and J dropped 4; count of bases not matched to a gene: 6. CDR1 and CDR2 from the germline V gene are MNHEY and SMNVEV (reference sequence). CDR3 residues: CASSLLVAGAADTQYF. Here the CDR3 DNA reads TGTGCCAGCAGTTTATTAGTAGCGGGGGCGGCAGATACGCAGTATTTT.

This sequence joins TRBV3-1 (or the pseudogene TRBV3-2) and TRBJ2-7, with D perhaps TRBD1 (5 bases). Germline CDR1 and CDR2: LGHDT and YNNKEL (reference sequence). This CDR3 spans 14 amino acids. With 4 bases removed from V and 3 bases from J, the gap between germline ends came to 13 bases. The CDR3 bases are TGTGCCAGCAGCCGAAAACAAGGGGACTACGAGCAGTACTTC. This sequence encodes CASSRKQGDYEQYF.

The chain joins TRBV5-4 to TRBJ2-1; D call uncertain. V lost 0 bases and J lost 4, with 5 bases in between. This CDR3 region has 13 residues. Germline values: CDR1 SGHNT, CDR2 YYREEE (reference sequence). CDR3 sequence: CASSLDPYNEQFF. Here the CDR3 DNA reads TGTGCCAGCAGCTTGGATCCTTACAATGAGCAGTTCTTC. The full variable domain, in which reference TRBV5-4 and TRBJ2-1 provide the parts outside the CDR3, is ETGVTQSPTHLIKTRGQQVTLRCSSQSGHNTVSWYQQALGQGPQFIFQYYREEENGRGNFPPRFSGLQFPNYSSELNVNALELDDSALYLCASSLDPYNEQFFGPGTRLTVL.

The chain joins TRBV28 to TRBJ2-7; TRBD2 matches at 12 bases. V shed 5 bases and J 4 bases; nucleotides not matched to a gene: 6. CDR3 length equals 15 residues. Looked up from germline, CDR1 is MDHEN and CDR2 is SYDVKM. CDR3: CASSPGTSGPYEQYF. The CDR3 bases are TGTGCCAGCAGTCCCGGGACTAGCGGGCCTTACGAGCAGTACTTC.

This rearrangement joins TRBV19 to TRBJ2-7; D is unclear. This CDR3 has 14 amino acids. Trimming pared 1 base from V and 0 bases from J, leaving 7 bases between. Germline V CDR1 and CDR2: LNHDA, SQIVND (reference sequence). The DNA for the CDR3 is TGTGCCAGTAGTATAGGCCCCTACTCCTACGAGCAGTACTTC. Translation: CASSIGPYSYEQYF.